The 26 T cell receptor beta chains in this list originate from one sample, sequenced in a study of T cells in Graves' hyperthyroidism and ophthalmopathy. Amplification of TCR beta CDR3 regions used RNA as the template. The HTBI primer set served for first-round RT-PCR of the TCR CDR3. TCRdb re-derived calls from the multiplex PCR reads in MiXCR, one entry per CDR3 protein. Of 600,000 or so distinct CDR3 sequences detected, 12% to 15% appear once; the ten largest clones hold more than 6%. The sequenced material came from blood. The receptors stem from a woman under 30 with Graves' ophthalmopathy.

This sequence joins TRBV6-2 or TRBV6-3 and TRBJ2-1, with a tentative D call TRBD2 (6 bases). This CDR3 has 13 residues. Between the trimmed V and J ends, which lost 0 bases and 9 bases, there was a span of 9 bases. Germline values: CDR1 MNHEY, CDR2 SVGEGT. CDR3 amino acids: CASSYSRGLEQFF. CDR3 nucleotide sequence: TGTGCCAGCAGTTACTCGCGGGGTCTTGAGCAGTTCTTC.

Many counts were recorded for this clonotype. The V call is TRBV2, the J call TRBJ2-1; D might be TRBD2 (5 bases). The CDR3 contains 12 residues. V lost 7 bases and J lost 3, with 7 bases in between. Germline V CDR1 and CDR2: SNHLY, FYNNEI. CDR3 residues: CASTGFYNEQFF. Here the CDR3 DNA reads TGTGCCAGCACGGGGTTCTACAATGAGCAGTTCTTC.

This clonotype was recorded many times. The chain couples TRBV7-8 to TRBJ2-7; 7 nucleotides align to TRBD1. From germline, CDR1 is SGHVS and CDR2 FQNEAQ. The CDR3 is 17 amino acids. V shed 1 base, J shed 2 bases, and the junction held 11 bases outside the gene matches. The CDR3 is CASSLGLTGIITYEQYF. The CDR3 nucleotides read TGTGCCAGCAGCTTAGGCCTGACAGGGATTATCACCTACGAGCAGTACTTC.

The chain links TRBV19 to TRBJ2-1; D perhaps matches TRBD2 (5 bases). Trimming cost V 4 bases and J 7 bases, with 11 bases left between them. The germline gives CDR1 LNHDA, CDR2 SQIVND (reference sequence). The CDR3 runs 13 residues. The CDR3 DNA reads TGTGCCAGTAGTACGGGGAGATGGAATGAGCAGTTCTTC. Translation gives CASSTGRWNEQFF.

This clonotype was seen at least ten times. The V call is TRBV27, the J call TRBJ2-7; tentatively, D is TRBD1 or TRBD2 (5 bases each). Germline V CDR1 and CDR2: MNHEY, SMNVEV (reference sequence). The ends were cut back, 4 bases at V and 5 bases at J, with 18 bases in the middle. This CDR3 has 15 residues. CDR3 amino acids: CASSSPGPLRHEQYF. The CDR3 DNA reads as TGTGCCAGCAGTTCCCCGGGACCACTTAGACACGAGCAGTACTTC.

This clonotype was recorded many times. The rearrangement links TRBV10-2 to TRBJ1-2, with 12 bases aligning to TRBD1. This CDR3 contains 15 residues. The V gene end was trimmed by 3 bases and the J gene end by 3 bases; junction bases not matched to a gene: 2. The germline V gene encodes CDR1 WSHSY and CDR2 SAAADI. DNA for the CDR3: TGCGCCAGCAGTGACGGGACAGGGGGCGACTATGGCTACACCTTC. Translating gives CASSDGTGGDYGYTF.

In this sample, this clonotype turned up a few times. The chain joins TRBV27 to TRBJ2-3; no clear D gene. Germline V lookup: CDR1 MNHEY, CDR2 SMNVEV (reference sequence). The CDR3 runs 13 residues. V was cut by 4 bases and J by 8 bases, with 13 bases left in between. CDR3: CASSYSRGPTQYF. DNA for the CDR3: TGTGCCAGCAGTTATTCACGCGGTCCTACGCAGTATTTT.

A few counts support this clonotype. This chain uses TRBV20-1 with TRBJ1-2, with a tentative D call TRBD1 (6 bases). The CDR3 is 16 residues long. Germline CDR1 and CDR2: DFQATT and SNEGSKA (reference sequence). V lost 6 bases to trimming and J lost 8 bases, with 28 bases between them. Here the CDR3 DNA reads TGCAGTGCCCCCCGGGGGGGCGCCGGTACATCTAGGGGCTACACCTTC. It encodes CSAPRGGAGTSRGYTF.

This clonotype was detected only a few times. The chain is built from TRBV20-1 and TRBJ2-7, with a possible D match to TRBD2 (6 bases). Looked up from germline, CDR1 is DFQATT and CDR2 is SNEGSKA (reference sequence). This CDR3 has 16 residues. V lost 0 bases and J 0 bases, leaving 15 bases between the germline ends. CDR3 sequence (DNA): TGCAGTGCTAGAGAGCCTAGCGAGGCGGGCTCCTACGAGCAGTACTTC. It specifies CSAREPSEAGSYEQYF.

This clonotype was recorded at least ten times. V and J are TRBV14 and TRBJ2-7; no firm D call. CDR1 SGHDN and CDR2 FVKESK come from the germline V gene. V was shortened by 0 bases and J by 3 bases, with 12 bases between the two germline ends. There are 15 residues in the CDR3. CDR3 bases: TGTGCCAGCAGCCAAGATTTCGGATTGAACTACGAGCAGTACTTC. Translation gives CASSQDFGLNYEQYF.

This rearrangement joins TRBV6-4 to TRBJ2-6; D is unresolved. Germline assignment: CDR1 MRHNA and CDR2 SNTAGT. V lost 2 bases to trimming and J lost 0 bases, with 5 bases between them. CDR3 length equals 15 residues. The CDR3, as DNA: TGTGCCAGCAGTGACGGTCCCTCTGGGGCCAACGTCCTGACTTTC. Amino acid sequence: CASSDGPSGANVLTF.

There are many counts of this clonotype. This chain connects TRBV12-5 to TRBJ2-1, with 8 positions matching TRBD1. In germline, CDR1 is LGHNT, CDR2 FRNRAP. The CDR3 is 16 residues long. Trimming cost V 0 bases and J 5 bases; bases outside gene matches: 6. CDR3 DNA sequence: TGTGCTAGTGGTTTGGTACCGACAGGGGAGAACAATGAGCAGTTCTTC. Translating gives CASGLVPTGENNEQFF.

V usage is TRBV2 and J usage is TRBJ2-5, with TRBD1 matching 9 bases. The germline V gene has CDR1 SNHLY and CDR2 FYNNEI. The CDR3 has 13 residues. The junction had 4 bases not matched to a gene; V was cut back by 6 bases and J by 5 bases. For the CDR3, the DNA is TGTGCCAGCAGCCGGGACAGGGATGAGACCCAGTACTTC. It is translated as CASSRDRDETQYF.

There are many counts of this clonotype. The chain employs TRBV7-9 and TRBJ2-3; TRBD2 aligns across 7 bases. CDR1 is SEHNR, CDR2 FQNEAQ, per germline (reference sequence). This CDR3 has 14 residues. V lost 5 bases, J lost 2 bases, and 4 bases stayed unmatched. The CDR3 nucleotides are TGTGCCAGCAGCACCAGCGGGACCACAGATACGCAGTATTTT. Protein product: CASSTSGTTDTQYF. The variable domain in full, with the rest retrieved from reference TRBV7-9 and TRBJ2-3, is DTGVSQNPRHKITKRGQNVTFRCDPISEHNRLYWYRQTLGQGPEFLTYFQNEAQLEKSRLLSDRFSAERPKGSFSTLEIQRTEQGDSAMYLCASSTSGTTDTQYFGPGTRLTVL.

This clonotype was counted a few times. For the CDR3, the DNA is TGTGCCAGCAGTATCGGACAGCACAATGAGCAGTTCTTC. Translation: CASSIGQHNEQFF. The chain employs TRBV27 and TRBJ2-1; D possibly corresponds to TRBD1 (6 bases). V was shortened by 5 bases and J by 5 bases, with 10 bases between the two germline ends. The V gene's germline CDR1 is MNHEY and CDR2 SMNVEV (reference sequence). The CDR3 length is 13 residues.

The chain couples TRBV4-1 to TRBJ1-1; maybe TRBD1 (5 bases). V was shortened by 4 bases and J by 6 bases, with 12 bases between the two germline ends. The CDR3 length is 13 residues. CDR1 and CDR2 (germline): MGHRA, YSYEKL. CDR3 in amino acids: CASSPLGRAEAFF. CDR3 bases: TGCGCCAGCAGCCCTTTGGGCAGGGCTGAAGCTTTCTTT.

In this sample, this clonotype turned up many times. The V gene is TRBV28, the J gene TRBJ2-4; D gene uncertain. Deletions cut 3 bases from V and 8 bases from J, with 14 bases between. The germline V gene encodes CDR1 MDHEN and CDR2 SYDVKM. CDR3 length: 14 amino acids. CDR3 sequence: CASSFQRPIDIQYF. In nucleotides, the CDR3 is TGTGCCAGCAGTTTTCAACGGCCTATCGACATTCAGTACTTC.

This clonotype was found many times. The chain is built from TRBV28 and TRBJ2-3; D not certain. The CDR3 consists of 16 residues. V was pared by 5 bases and J by 3 bases, with 18 bases between. CDR1 and CDR2 (germline): MDHEN, SYDVKM. CDR3 sequence reads: CASSATISPLTDTQYF. CDR3 sequence (DNA): TGTGCCAGCAGTGCCACTATTAGCCCCCTTACAGATACGCAGTATTTT.

This clonotype has ten or more counts. CDR3 protein: CASSPPPRDRVYNEQFF. CDR3 coding DNA: TGTGCCAGCAGCCCACCCCCACGGGACAGGGTTTACAATGAGCAGTTCTTC. The chain uses TRBV7-2 and TRBJ2-1, with 9 bases that match TRBD1. After removal of 5 bases from V and 4 bases from J, the junction contained 12 bases not matched to a gene. The V gene's germline CDR1 is SGHTA and CDR2 FQGNSA. The CDR3 consists of 17 residues.

This chain uses TRBV20-1 with TRBJ2-1, with D tentatively TRBD2 (7 bases). This CDR3 spans 16 amino acids. The V gene lost 1 base and the J gene lost 5 bases, with 18 bases spanning the gap. Looked up from germline, CDR1 is DFQATT and CDR2 is SNEGSKA (reference sequence). The chain's CDR3 is CSARARGASGNNEQFF. Written as DNA, the CDR3 is TGCAGTGCTAGAGCCCGGGGGGCTAGCGGCAACAATGAGCAGTTCTTC.

This clonotype has just a few counts. The rearrangement uses TRBV12-3 or TRBV12-4 and TRBJ2-1, with unresolved D. V shed 6 bases and J shed 9 bases, with 12 bases lying between them. The CDR3 runs 12 residues. CDR3 sequence (DNA): TGTGCCAGCAGACCTATGTCCGGTGAGCAGTTCTTC. Translation: CASRPMSGEQFF.

This clonotype has only a few counts. This chain joins TRBV6-2 or TRBV6-3 and TRBJ1-2, with TRBD1 as a possible D gene (5 bases). Germline lookup yields CDR1 MNHEY and CDR2 SVGEGT. The CDR3 has 13 residues. Trimming cost V 6 bases and J 8 bases, with 16 bases left between them. The CDR3 coding sequence is TGTGCCAGCAGCTTGACGGCCTCAGGGGGCTACACCTTC. Amino acid sequence: CASSLTASGGYTF.

This clonotype came up many times. This rearrangement joins TRBV28 to TRBJ1-2, with D perhaps matching TRBD1 (6 bases). The CDR3 covers 15 residues. Germline CDR1 and CDR2: MDHEN and SYDVKM. Between the trimmed V and J ends, which lost 5 bases and 3 bases, there was a span of 16 bases. The CDR3 is CASSMAGADDYGYTF. DNA for the CDR3: TGTGCCAGCAGTATGGCAGGGGCTGATGACTATGGCTACACCTTC.

The chain recombines TRBV7-2 with TRBJ2-1, with 11 bases aligning to TRBD1. Germline CDR1 is SGHTA and CDR2 is FQGNSA. The CDR3 has 16 amino acids. V lost 1 base and J lost 9; bases outside the gene matches: 8. CDR3 bases: TGTGCCAGCAGCTTAGGGGACAGGGGGGGTGGGGGTGAGCAGTTCTTC. Translating it yields CASSLGDRGGGGEQFF. Using reference TRBV7-2 and TRBJ2-1 for the parts outside the CDR3, the full variable domain is GAGVSQSPSNKVTEKGKDVELRCDPISGHTALYWYRQSLGQGLEFLIYFQGNSAPDKSGLPSDRFSAERTGGSVSTLTIQRTQQEDSAVYLCASSLGDRGGGGEQFFGPGTRLTVL.

This clonotype was found many times. This chain connects TRBV5-5 to TRBJ1-1; possibly TRBD1 for D (6 bases). Trimming pared 4 bases from V and 3 bases from J, leaving 22 bases between. Germline assignment: CDR1 SGHKS and CDR2 YYEKEE (reference sequence). The CDR3 covers 17 residues. The CDR3 loop is CASSAGNREWMDTEAFF. For the CDR3, the DNA is TGTGCCAGCAGCGCTGGAAACAGGGAGTGGATGGACACTGAAGCTTTCTTT.

This clonotype showed up just a few times. This chain uses TRBV4-1 with TRBJ1-5; D not resolved. With 6 bases removed from V and 3 bases from J, the gap between germline ends came to 21 bases. This CDR3 spans 17 amino acids. From germline, CDR1 is MGHRA and CDR2 YSYEKL. CDR3 protein: CASRLVPKAGFNQPQHF. CDR3 bases: TGCGCCAGCAGATTAGTTCCGAAGGCGGGGTTCAATCAGCCCCAGCATTTT.